Listed here is a single TCR beta chain. Its matching antigen is unknown. This sample was taken from a study of shared clonotypes between healthy human individuals. Study-level results: In several donors, about 5% of naive CD4 clonotypes appeared in common.

Per sorted-subset replicate PCR, input was around 200 ng DNA, representing around 29,000 T cell genomes. Sequencing was performed with immunoSEQ multiplex PCR; in TCRdb, only in-frame clones are kept and a portion is missing. The profile shows 850,000 to 1,100,000 clones, 60% to 80% of them singletons. Trimming at V came to 3 bases and at J to 7 bases, leaving 8 bases not matched to a gene. Germline-derived CDR1 and CDR2 are SGHRS and YFSETQ. This CDR3 spans 14 amino acids. The authors divided CD4+ cells into CD45RA+ naive and CD45RA-negative memory subsets. This TCR derives from a young man in good health. Some clones in this sample may be carry-over from other donors' samples. The genes are TRBV5-1 and TRBJ2-5; 8 bases map to TRBD2. Sequenced sample: memory CD4+ T cells from PBMCs. The subset: CD45RA-negative fraction. The CDR3 DNA sequence: TGCGCCAGCAGCTCACTAGCGGAACGGGGGACCCAGTACTTC. It encodes CASSSLAERGTQYF.